These 8 T cell receptor beta chains were sequenced from one sample in a study of cytomegalovirus exposure and HLA in healthy donors. The PCR ran on 60 Vbeta and 13 Jbeta primers. The protocol was immunoSEQ multiplex PCR, while the TCRdb copy is restricted to in-frame clones and leaves out a portion. Seen here are approximately 200,000 clones, roughly 85% observed once, and the top ten hold 4% to 4.5%. Source material: PBMCs. Receptors were obtained from a woman in her 30s in good health and CMV-seropositive.

In nucleotides, the CDR3 is TGTGCCAGCAGCCCCCGTACAGGGTTCGAAGAGACCCAGTACTTC. It is translated as CASSPRTGFEETQYF. The V call is TRBV13, the J call TRBJ2-5, with D maybe TRBD1 (6 bases). Germline assignment: CDR1 PRHDT and CDR2 FYEKMQ (reference sequence). The length of the CDR3 is 15 residues. Trimming pared 5 bases from V and 3 bases from J, leaving 16 bases between.

V is TRBV11-2 and J is TRBJ2-2; D unresolved. There are 11 residues in the CDR3. In germline, CDR1 is SGHAT, CDR2 FQNNGV. Trimming cost V 1 base and J 10 bases, with 4 bases left between them. CDR3 in DNA: TGTGCCAGCAGCTTAGTAGAGGAGCTGTTTTTT. Encoded protein: CASSLVEELFF.

This rearrangement joins TRBV10-2 to TRBJ1-1; 8 bases agree with TRBD1. J gave up 4 bases and V 8 bases, and 6 bases lay outside the gene matches. Germline V gene lookup returns CDR1 WSHSY and CDR2 SAAADI. This CDR3 is 13 amino acids long. CDR3 DNA: TGCGCCAGCGAAGCTCAGGGGGCCACTGAAGCTTTCTTT. This encodes CASEAQGATEAFF.

This clone has just a few counts. The chain carries TRBV7-2 and TRBJ1-2; 7 positions match TRBD1. Unmatched junction bases numbered 6, after V lost 6 bases and J lost 8 bases. CDR3 length: 12 amino acids. The germline V gene encodes CDR1 SGHTA and CDR2 FQGNSA. CDR3 in DNA: TGTGCCAGCAGGGGACAGCCTGGGGGCTACACCTTC. It is translated as CASRGQPGGYTF. The whole variable domain, remainder taken from reference TRBV7-2 and TRBJ1-2, is GAGVSQSPSNKVTEKGKDVELRCDPISGHTALYWYRQSLGQGLEFLIYFQGNSAPDKSGLPSDRFSAERTGGSVSTLTIQRTQQEDSAVYLCASRGQPGGYTFGSGTRLTVV.

V usage is TRBV11-2 and J usage is TRBJ1-2, with TRBD1 matching over 11 bases. CDR1 SGHAT and CDR2 FQNNGV come from the germline V gene. The CDR3 runs to 19 residues. Losses at the gene ends were 5 bases for V and 4 bases for J; bases not matched to a gene: 18. The CDR3 protein is CASSPILSNGTGGVYGYTF. CDR3 DNA sequence: TGTGCCAGCAGCCCCATCCTAAGTAACGGGACAGGGGGTGTCTATGGCTACACCTTC.

This chain links TRBV5-6 with TRBJ1-5; D uncertain. This CDR3 region has 16 residues. Germline CDR1 SGHDT, CDR2 YYEEEE. V was clipped by 6 bases and J by 3 bases, with 19 bases between them. The CDR3 sequence: CASMLRRPGINQPQHF. Here the CDR3 DNA reads TGTGCCAGCATGCTGCGCCGACCCGGGATCAATCAGCCCCAGCATTTT.

The V call is TRBV5-6, the J call TRBJ1-1, with D tentatively TRBD1 (5 bases). Trimming shortened V by 4 bases and J by 7 bases, and 20 bases separated the two germline ends. This CDR3 comprises 15 residues. The V gene's germline CDR1 is SGHDT and CDR2 YYEEEE. Written as DNA, the CDR3 is TGTGCCAGCAGCCCCGACGGACCCCCGGGACTTGAAGCTTTCTTT. Protein: CASSPDGPPGLEAFF.

The V and J genes are TRBV6-1 and TRBJ2-1, with a possible D match to TRBD2 (6 bases). CDR1 and CDR2 (germline): MNHNS, SASEGT. The CDR3 has 16 amino acids. V was clipped by 0 bases and J by 4 bases, with 13 bases between them. CDR3 DNA sequence: TGTGCCAGCAGTGAAGCGGGAGGAACTTGGTACAATGAGCAGTTCTTC. Translated, it gives CASSEAGGTWYNEQFF.